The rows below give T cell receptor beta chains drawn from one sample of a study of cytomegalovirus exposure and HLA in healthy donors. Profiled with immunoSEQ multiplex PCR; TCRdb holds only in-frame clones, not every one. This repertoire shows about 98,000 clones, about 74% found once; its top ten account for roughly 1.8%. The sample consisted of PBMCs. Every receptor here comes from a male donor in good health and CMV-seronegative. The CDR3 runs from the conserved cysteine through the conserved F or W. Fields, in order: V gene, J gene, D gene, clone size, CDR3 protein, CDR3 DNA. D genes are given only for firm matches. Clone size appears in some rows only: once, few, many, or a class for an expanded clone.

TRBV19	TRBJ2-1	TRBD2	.	CASSDPLAGAGKQFF	TGTGCCAGTAGCGACCCTCTAGCGGGTGCCGGAAAGCAGTTCTTC
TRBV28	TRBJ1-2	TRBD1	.	CASSADRGRVNGYTF	TGTGCCAGCAGCGCGGACAGGGGGCGAGTTAATGGCTACACCTTC
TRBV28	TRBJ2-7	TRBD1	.	CASSSTTGTGIEQYF	TGTGCCAGCAGTTCTACAACCGGGACAGGGATCGAGCAGTACTTC
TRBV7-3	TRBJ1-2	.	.	CASSPYGLSGSYGYTF	TGTGCCAGCAGCCCCTACGGACTCTCCGGGAGCTATGGCTACACCTTC
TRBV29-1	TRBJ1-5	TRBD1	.	CSVGQGLNQPQHF	TGCAGCGTCGGACAGGGCCTCAATCAGCCCCAGCATTTT
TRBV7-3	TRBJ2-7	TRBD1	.	CASSLTGTGVYEQYF	TGTGCCAGCAGCTTAACCGGGACAGGGGTCTACGAGCAGTACTTC
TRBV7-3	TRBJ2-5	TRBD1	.	CASSPTQGAGETQYF	TGTGCCAGCAGCCCGACACAGGGGGCAGGGGAGACCCAGTACTTC
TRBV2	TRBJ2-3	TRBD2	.	CASRPGLASDTQYF	TGTGCCAGCCGACCGGGACTAGCGTCAGATACGCAGTATTTT
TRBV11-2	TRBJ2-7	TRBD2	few	CASSLKLAGGLYEQYF	TGTGCCAGCAGCTTAAAACTAGCGGGAGGGCTCTACGAGCAGTACTTC
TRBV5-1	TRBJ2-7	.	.	CASSLKDSAHEQYF	TGCGCCAGCAGCTTAAAGGACTCAGCCCACGAGCAGTACTTC
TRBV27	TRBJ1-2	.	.	CASSPGQNLYGYTF	TGTGCCAGCAGTCCAGGACAGAACTTATATGGCTACACCTTC
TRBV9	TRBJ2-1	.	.	CASSARDQARMGEQFF	TGTGCCAGCAGCGCGCGGGATCAGGCTCGGATGGGTGAGCAGTTCTTC
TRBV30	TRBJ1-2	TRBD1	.	CAWSVGDRGPYTF	TGTGCCTGGAGTGTAGGGGACAGGGGCCCCTACACCTTC
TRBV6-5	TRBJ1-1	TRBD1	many	CASSITGTANEAFF	TGTGCCAGCAGTATTACCGGGACAGCCAATGAAGCTTTCTTT
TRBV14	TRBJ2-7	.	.	CASSQVPGAIYEQYF	TGTGCCAGCAGCCAAGTTCCAGGGGCCATCTACGAGCAGTACTTC
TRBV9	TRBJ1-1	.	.	CASSQTGKSSEALF	TGTGCCAGCAGCCAAACAGGGAAGTCCTCTGAAGCTCTCTTT
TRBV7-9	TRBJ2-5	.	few	CASSRLASQETQYF	TGTGCCAGCAGCCGACTTGCGTCCCAAGAGACCCAGTACTTC
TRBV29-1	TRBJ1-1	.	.	CSVGFGQGAEAFF	TGCAGCGTTGGTTTCGGCCAGGGCGCAGAAGCTTTCTTT
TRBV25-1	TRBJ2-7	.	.	CASQDRSFTKQYF	TGTGCCAGTCAAGACAGGAGTTTTACGAAGCAGTACTTC
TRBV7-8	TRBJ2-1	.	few	CASSLSRTNEQFF	TGTGCCAGCAGCTTATCACGGACTAATGAGCAGTTCTTC
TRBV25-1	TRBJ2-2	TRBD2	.	CASRTSGRVGRGELFF	TGTGCCAGCAGGACTAGCGGGAGGGTCGGCCGAGGGGAGCTGTTTTTT
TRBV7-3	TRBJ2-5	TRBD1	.	CASSLTGGESETQYF	TGTGCCAGCAGCCTAACAGGGGGCGAGTCGGAGACCCAGTACTTC
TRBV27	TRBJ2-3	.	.	CASSLWGVGGADTQYF	TGTGCCAGCAGTTTATGGGGGGTAGGGGGGGCAGATACGCAGTATTTT
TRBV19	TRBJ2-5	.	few	CASSPTRKQNQETQYF	TGTGCCAGTAGCCCAACAAGGAAACAGAATCAAGAGACCCAGTACTTC
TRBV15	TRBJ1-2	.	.	CATSRKGDNSNGYTF	TGTGCCACCAGCAGGAAGGGGGACAACTCCAATGGCTACACCTTC
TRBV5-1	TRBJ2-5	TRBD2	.	CASSLSSGSRGETQYF	TGCGCCAGCAGCTTGTCAAGCGGGAGTAGGGGTGAGACCCAGTACTTC
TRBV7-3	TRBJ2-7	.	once	CASSLQRGGAAEQYF	TGTGCCAGCAGCTTGCAGAGGGGAGGAGCGGCCGAGCAGTACTTC
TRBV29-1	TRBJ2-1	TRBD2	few	CSVEGLTSGRANRNEQFF	TGCAGCGTTGAGGGCCTTACTAGCGGGAGGGCAAACCGTAATGAGCAGTTCTTC
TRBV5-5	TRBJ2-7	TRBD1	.	CASREGQGSSYEQYF	TGTGCCAGCAGGGAAGGACAGGGGTCCTCCTACGAGCAGTACTTC
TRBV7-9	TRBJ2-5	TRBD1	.	CASNLGQGALETQYF	TGTGCCAGCAACCTAGGACAGGGGGCGTTGGAGACCCAGTACTTC
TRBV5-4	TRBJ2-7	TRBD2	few	CASSFGLAGPTTSYEQYF	TGTGCCAGCAGCTTTGGACTAGCGGGCCCGACTACCTCCTACGAGCAGTACTTC
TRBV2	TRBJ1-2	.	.	CASSGGTYGYTF	TGTGCCAGCAGTGGGGGGACTTATGGCTACACCTTC
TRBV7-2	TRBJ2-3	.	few	CASSQPRDTQYF	TGTGCCAGCAGCCAACCGAGAGATACGCAGTATTTT
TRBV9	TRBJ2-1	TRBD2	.	CASTRGSIGGGEQFF	TGTGCCAGCACGCGGGGGTCAATAGGAGGAGGTGAGCAGTTCTTC
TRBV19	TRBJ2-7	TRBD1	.	CASSAGQGKYEQYF	TGTGCCAGTAGTGCGGGACAGGGCAAATACGAGCAGTACTTC
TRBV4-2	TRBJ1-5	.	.	CASSQDKGGSQPQHF	TGTGCCAGCAGCCAAGATAAAGGGGGTAGTCAGCCCCAGCATTTT
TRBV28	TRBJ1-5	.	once	CASRMDRNSNQPQHF	TGTGCCAGCAGGATGGACAGAAATAGCAATCAGCCCCAGCATTTT
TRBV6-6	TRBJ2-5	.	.	CASSSRRDAQETQYF	TGTGCCAGCAGTTCTCGGCGGGATGCGCAAGAGACCCAGTACTTC
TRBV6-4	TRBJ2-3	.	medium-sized	CASSDSVSGTDTQYF	TGTGCCAGCAGTGACTCAGTTAGCGGCACAGATACGCAGTATTTT
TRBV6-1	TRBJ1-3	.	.	CASSISQGSGNTIYF	TGTGCCAGCAGCATCTCACAGGGCTCTGGAAACACCATATATTTT
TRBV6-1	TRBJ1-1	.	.	CASSGSVNTEAFF	TGTGCCAGCAGTGGATCGGTAAACACTGAAGCTTTCTTT
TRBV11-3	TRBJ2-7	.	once	CASSHGQNYEQYF	TGTGCCAGCAGCCACGGACAAAACTACGAGCAGTACTTC
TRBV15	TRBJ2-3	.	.	CATKPRDLTDTQYF	TGTGCCACCAAACCCCGGGACTTAACAGATACGCAGTATTTT
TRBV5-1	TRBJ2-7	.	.	CASSPETTYEQYF	TGCGCCAGCAGCCCCGAAACAACCTACGAGCAGTACTTC
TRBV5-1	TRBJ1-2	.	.	CASSPGGSGGYGYTF	TGCGCCAGCAGCCCTGGGGGGTCTGGTGGGTATGGCTACACCTTC
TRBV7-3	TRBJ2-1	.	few	CASRPPGAGTYNEQFF	TGTGCCAGCAGGCCACCCGGGGCGGGAACCTACAATGAGCAGTTCTTC
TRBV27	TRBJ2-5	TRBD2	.	CASRRAGVAETQYF	TGTGCCAGCCGCCGAGCGGGAGTGGCAGAGACCCAGTACTTC
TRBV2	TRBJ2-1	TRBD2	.	CASSEGLVYNEQFF	TGTGCCAGCAGTGAGGGACTAGTATACAATGAGCAGTTCTTC
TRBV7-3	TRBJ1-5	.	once	CASSLGWDQPQHF	TGTGCCAGCAGCCTCGGGTGGGATCAGCCCCAGCATTTT
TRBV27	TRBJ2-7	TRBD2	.	CASSPGLAFSYEQYF	TGTGCCAGCAGTCCTGGACTAGCGTTTTCCTACGAGCAGTACTTC
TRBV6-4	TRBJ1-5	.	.	CASSATENQPQHF	TGTGCCAGCAGTGCGACAGAGAATCAGCCCCAGCATTTT
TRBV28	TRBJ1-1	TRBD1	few	CASRRHTGTGGGTEAFF	TGTGCCAGCAGGAGACATACCGGGACAGGGGGGGGCACTGAAGCTTTCTTT
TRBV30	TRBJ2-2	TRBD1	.	CAWGTGVDTGELFF	TGTGCCTGGGGGACAGGGGTGGACACCGGGGAGCTGTTTTTT
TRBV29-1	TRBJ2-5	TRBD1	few	CSVPQGRETQYF	TGCAGCGTCCCACAGGGGCGGGAGACCCAGTACTTC
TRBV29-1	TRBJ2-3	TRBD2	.	CSVVKMGGRAFDTQYF	TGCAGCGTTGTAAAAATGGGCGGGAGGGCCTTTGATACGCAGTATTTT
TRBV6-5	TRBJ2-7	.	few	CASSYLGAISEQYF	TGTGCCAGCAGTTACCTGGGGGCGATTAGCGAGCAGTACTTC
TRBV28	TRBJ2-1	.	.	CASSPGGGPPGEQFF	TGTGCCAGCAGTCCGGGGGGCGGCCCCCCGGGTGAGCAGTTCTTC